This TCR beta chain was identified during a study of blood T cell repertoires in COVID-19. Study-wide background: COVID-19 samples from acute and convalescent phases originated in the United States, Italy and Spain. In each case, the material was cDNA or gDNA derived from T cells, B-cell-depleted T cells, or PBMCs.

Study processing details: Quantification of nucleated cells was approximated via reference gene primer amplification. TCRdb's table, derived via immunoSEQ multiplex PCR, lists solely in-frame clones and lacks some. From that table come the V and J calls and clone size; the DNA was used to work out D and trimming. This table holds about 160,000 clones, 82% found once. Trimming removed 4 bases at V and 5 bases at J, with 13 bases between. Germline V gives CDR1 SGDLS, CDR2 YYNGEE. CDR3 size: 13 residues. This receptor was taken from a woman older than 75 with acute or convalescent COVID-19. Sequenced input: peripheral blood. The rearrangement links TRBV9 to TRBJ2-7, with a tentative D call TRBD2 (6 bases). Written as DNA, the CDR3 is TGTGCCAGCAGCCCCCGGAGGGATCACGAGCAGTACTTC. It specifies CASSPRRDHEQYF.